The sequence of this T cell receptor beta chain was determined in a study of beta chain features in type 1 diabetes. The isolated RNA, all of it, was reverse transcribed, so expressed TCRB transcripts were what got sequenced. Clones were read by immunoSEQ multiplex PCR, and TCRdb kept only the in-frame ones, dropping some. This sample has around 190,000 clones, with around an eighth found just once. This clone appeared a few times. CDR1 and CDR2 (germline): KGHSH, LQKENI. This CDR3 is 12 amino acids long. Trimming removed 2 bases from V and 5 bases from J, with 6 bases in between. Material for sequencing was central memory CD4+ T cells from blood. The genes are TRBV18 and TRBJ2-5, with D possibly being TRBD2 (6 bases). This TCR derives from a woman under 30 in good health. The CDR3 DNA reads TGTGCCAGCTCACCAGGAGGGGAGACCCAGTACTTC. Protein sequence: CASSPGGETQYF.